This T cell receptor (beta chain) was captured in a study of control samples from healthy donors and cancer patients. Produced via immunoSEQ multiplex PCR; TCRdb's table is partial and in-frame only. The sample gives over 90,000 clones, around nine tenths of which show up once; 15% to 20% is in the top ten. The CDR3 loop spans 13 amino acids. Trimming removed 4 bases from V and 4 bases from J, with 11 bases in between. From germline, CDR1 is MNHEY and CDR2 SVGAGI. The sequencing sample was made of PBMCs. The V gene is TRBV6-5, the J gene TRBJ2-7, with D perhaps TRBD1 or TRBD2 (5 bases each). This TCR derives from a man aged 60-69 years with lung cancer. As DNA, the CDR3 is TGTGCCAGCAGTTCCGACGGGGCTTACGAGCAGTACTTC. This translates into CASSSDGAYEQYF.